One sample yielded the 3 T cell receptor beta chains listed below, sequenced in a study of blood T cells in healthy people across ages. Sample-barcoded 5' priming and a J-beta primer mix drove a second PCR of 7 to 11 cycles. In TCRdb, the 5' RACE reads were re-called with MiXCR into one record per CDR3 protein. This repertoire shows around 400,000 distinct CDR3 sequences, approximately 47% found once; its top ten account for under 60%. The sample consisted of blood. The receptors were gathered from a man in his 60s in good health.

The chain recombines TRBV3-1 with TRBJ1-1; D gene ambiguous. The V and J ends lost 4 bases and 3 bases respectively, with 15 bases between them. Germline V gene sequence: CDR1 LGHDT, CDR2 YNNKEL (reference sequence). There are 15 residues in the CDR3. CDR3 loop: CASSLQVMADTEAFF. CDR3 in DNA: TGTGCCAGCAGCCTCCAGGTAATGGCCGACACTGAAGCTTTCTTT.

The chain links TRBV19 to TRBJ2-7; the match to TRBD1 covers 8 bases. V was clipped by 4 bases and J by 3 bases; unmatched bases: 11. This CDR3 spans 16 amino acids. CDR1 is LNHDA and CDR2 is SQIVND in the germline V gene (reference sequence). The CDR3 sequence is CASSTGADRAVYEQYF. Here the CDR3 DNA reads TGTGCCAGTAGTACAGGGGCGGACAGGGCAGTCTACGAGCAGTACTTC.

The V and J genes are TRBV20-1 and TRBJ2-1; D might be TRBD1 or TRBD2, each matching 5 bases. CDR3 length equals 12 residues. V lost 7 bases to trimming and J lost 9 bases, with 16 bases between them. Germline lookup yields CDR1 DFQATT and CDR2 SNEGSKA (reference sequence). The CDR3 bases are TGCAGTGGGACGGCAGGGACGGGTGAGCAGTTCTTC. Translated: CSGTAGTGEQFF.